This TCR beta chain was retrieved from a study of regulatory T cells in long-lasting Graves disease. In building TCR beta libraries, iRepertoire HTBI primers were used together with Arm-PCR of CDR3 regions. One entry per CDR3 protein results from TCRdb running MiXCR on the multiplex PCR reads. The sample holds about 370,000 distinct CDR3 sequences; 15% are singletons and the top ten take 22%. This CDR3 has 14 residues. Germline assignment: CDR1 LGHNA and CDR2 YSLEER. After removal of 0 bases from V and 6 bases from J, the junction contained 4 bases not matched to a gene. Noted time point: newly diagnosed GD, antithyroid drugs for less than 3 months. RNA isolated from PBMCs was used to make the TCR library. This clonotype has a count of ten or more.

The TCR sequence derives from a female donor with Graves disease. Sequenced material: peripheral blood mononuclear cells (PBMCs), taken at new diagnosis, from a patient treated with antithyroid drugs. V is TRBV4-3 and J is TRBJ1-1, with TRBD1 matching 7 bases. The CDR3 loop is CASSQDGTVAEAFF. In DNA form, the CDR3 reads TGCGCCAGCAGCCAAGATGGGACAGTCGCTGAAGCTTTCTTT.